These 13 T cell receptor beta chains share one sample of origin, sequenced in a study of control samples from healthy donors and cancer patients. Profiled with immunoSEQ multiplex PCR; TCRdb holds only in-frame clones, not every one. The sample records about 160,000 clones, about 94% being singletons. Sequenced input: blood. The receptors stem from a woman in her 30s in good health.

Note on this clone: The junction departs from germline at one end; a sequencing error may be responsible. The chain carries TRBV9 and TRBJ1-6, with a tentative D call TRBD1 (5 bases). CDR3 length equals 15 residues. Germline V CDR1 and CDR2: SGDLS, YYNGEE. The CDR3 bases are TGTGCCCGCAGCCCTCGGGGGGGGGACGGGTCACCCCTCCACTTT. Protein product: CARSPRGGDGSPLHF.

The chain is built from TRBV28 and TRBJ1-4; D is ambiguous. Germline V gene data show CDR1 as MDHEN and CDR2 as SYDVKM. The CDR3 runs 12 residues. Trimming took 7 bases from V and 1 from J, leaving 4 bases between them. The CDR3 loop is CASTRTNEKLFF. CDR3 coding DNA: TGTGCCAGCACCAGAACTAATGAAAAACTGTTTTTT.

This chain links TRBV30 with TRBJ1-1, with a possible D match to TRBD1 (5 bases). CDR1 is GTSNPN, CDR2 SVGIG, per germline (reference sequence). Trimming took off 6 bases at V and 0 bases at J, with 14 bases between the two ends. The CDR3 has 14 residues. The CDR3 reads CACPLGALNTEAFF. The CDR3 DNA reads TGTGCCTGCCCTCTTGGGGCCTTGAACACTGAAGCTTTCTTT. Filled out from reference TRBV30 and TRBJ1-1, the complete variable domain reads SQTIHQWPATLVQPVGSPLSLECTVEGTSNPNLYWYRQAAGRGLQLLFYSVGIGQISSEVPQNLSASRPQDRQFILSSKKLLLSDSGFYLCACPLGALNTEAFFGQGTRLTVV.

The chain recombines TRBV5-4 with TRBJ2-2; maybe TRBD1 (6 bases). Trimming shortened V by 3 bases and J by 2 bases, and 11 bases separated the two germline ends. The CDR3 loop spans 15 amino acids. CDR1 is SGHNT and CDR2 is YYREEE in the germline V gene (reference sequence). The CDR3 DNA follows: TGTGCCAGCAGCTCCGGGACACAAAACACCGGGGAGCTGTTTTTT. This codes for CASSSGTQNTGELFF.

This chain joins TRBV18 and TRBJ2-1; 8 bases line up with TRBD2. The CDR3 runs to 13 residues. V was clipped by 10 bases and J by 5 bases; unmatched bases: 7. Germline V gives CDR1 KGHSH, CDR2 LQKENI. Here the CDR3 reads CATTAGVHNEQFF. CDR3 in DNA: TGTGCCACCACAGCGGGAGTGCACAATGAGCAGTTCTTC.

This clone was seen once. This chain connects TRBV25-1 to TRBJ1-1; 9 nucleotides line up with TRBD1. V trimming: 4 bases; J trimming: 5 bases; junction bases outside the gene matches: 2. Germline assignment: CDR1 MGHDK and CDR2 SYGVNS. This CDR3 spans 13 amino acids. The CDR3: CASSATGGTEAFF. Written as DNA, the CDR3 is TGTGCCAGCAGTGCGACAGGGGGAACTGAAGCTTTCTTT.

This chain joins TRBV11-2 and TRBJ2-1; 13 nucleotides line up with TRBD2. This CDR3 contains 17 residues. Trimming removed 1 base from V and 4 bases from J; junction bases left unmatched: 4. Per the germline V gene, CDR1 is SGHAT and CDR2 is FQNNGV. The CDR3 sequence is CASSLAPGLAGYNEQFF. The DNA of the CDR3 is TGTGCCAGCAGCTTAGCTCCGGGACTAGCGGGATACAATGAGCAGTTCTTC.

This clone was seen only a few times. V gene TRBV4-1 combines with J gene TRBJ1-5, with D uncertain. The CDR3 contains 16 residues. The germline V gene has CDR1 MGHRA and CDR2 YSYEKL. The V and J ends lost 0 bases and 10 bases respectively, with 19 bases between them. Here the CDR3 reads CASSQDSGTGPAPQHF. In DNA, the CDR3 is TGCGCCAGCAGCCAAGATAGTGGCACCGGCCCAGCCCCCCAGCATTTT.

The gene calls are TRBV6-5 and TRBJ2-5; D not certain. This CDR3 spans 11 amino acids. Germline loops: CDR1 MNHEY, CDR2 SVGAGI. V shed 7 bases and J shed 2 bases, with 5 bases lying between them. The CDR3 DNA sequence: TGTGCCAGCATGGATCAAGAGACCCAGTACTTC. Translation: CASMDQETQYF.

This chain uses TRBV5-1 with TRBJ2-3; 7 bases agree with TRBD2. Germline V gives CDR1 SGHRS, CDR2 YFSETQ. The CDR3 totals 16 residues. V shed 6 bases, J shed 2 bases, and the junction held 12 bases outside the gene matches. The chain's CDR3 is CASKAGSTGATDTQYF. The CDR3 DNA follows: TGCGCCAGCAAAGCGGGGTCAACCGGGGCCACAGATACGCAGTATTTT.

This rearrangement joins TRBV15 to TRBJ2-3; 8 bases align to TRBD2. This CDR3 has 15 residues. Germline CDR1 reads LNHNV; CDR2 reads YYDKDF (reference sequence). J gave up 5 bases and V 3 bases, and 7 bases lay outside the gene matches. CDR3 in amino acids: CATSSSNLAGDTQYF. CDR3 DNA: TGTGCCACCAGCAGCTCCAATCTAGCGGGAGATACGCAGTATTTT. Filled out from reference TRBV15 and TRBJ2-3, the complete variable domain reads DAMVIQNPRYQVTQFGKPVTLSCSQTLNHNVMYWYQQKSSQAPKLLFHYYDKDFNNEADTPDNFQSRRPNTSFCFLDIRSPGLGDTAMYLCATSSSNLAGDTQYFGPGTRLTVL.

This clone was detected only once. V gene TRBV13 combines with J gene TRBJ2-1; no reliable D call. This CDR3 contains 15 residues. The germline CDR1 and CDR2 sequences are PRHDT and FYEKMQ (reference sequence). Trimming took 8 bases from V and 8 from J, leaving 22 bases between them. The CDR3 DNA reads as TGTGCCAGCCTTAATTTCGCCGAAACCCCCGATGAGCAGTTCTTC. Translated, it gives CASLNFAETPDEQFF.

This clone has only one observation. At one of its ends the junction is not consistent with the germline gene, which may arise from a read error. This chain uses TRBV11-2 with TRBJ1-6; perhaps TRBD1 as D (5 bases). The germline gives CDR1 SGHAT, CDR2 FQNNGV. There are 14 residues in the CDR3. This CDR3 reads CTSSLARQGSPLHF. CDR3 bases: TGTACCAGCAGCTTGGCTCGGCAGGGATCACCCCTCCACTTT.